Detailed here is one T cell receptor (beta chain). The data are from a study of T cells in Graves' hyperthyroidism and ophthalmopathy. The V end lost 7 bases, the J end lost 0 bases, and 9 bases lay between the germline ends. CDR3 length: 13 residues. Germline V gene sequence: CDR1 KGHDR, CDR2 SFDVKD. Amplification yielded TCR beta CDR3 regions, with RNA transcripts as the source. First-round RT-PCR targeting the TCR CDR3 was performed with the HTBI primer set. TCRdb re-derived calls from the multiplex PCR reads in MiXCR, one entry per CDR3 protein. The sample holds around 620,000 distinct CDR3 sequences, about a sixth seen once.

Material for sequencing was blood. This clonotype originated in a woman in her twenties or thirties with Graves' hyperthyroidism. V and J are TRBV24-1 and TRBJ2-7; D unclear. For the CDR3, the DNA is TGTGCCACCAGCCCCAGTTACTCCTACGAGCAGTACTTC. Translation gives CATSPSYSYEQYF.